This record concerns one T cell receptor (beta chain) sequence. No cognate antigen has been identified for it. Per-base quality was not reported, and no clone a single base away is much larger than it. This sample was taken from a study of technical replicates of blood from a few donors (dated 2017 in TCRdb). CDR1 and CDR2 (LNHDA, SQIVND) derive from the germline V gene (reference sequence). Inclusive of the bounding cysteine and phenylalanine, the CDR3 is 12 residues long. Just CDR3 DNA is preserved here, 36 bases in frame from base 1. At the junction V is shortened by 4 bases and J by 10 bases, with 13 bases in between. Library preparation was by the immunoSEQ multiplex PCR assay. TCRdb stores this immuneACCESS table with in-frame sequences only. Part of the clones is absent; in the studies checked, under half of the shortfall reflects unresolved V genes, and no reason is known for the rest. This sample is represented by about 100,000 clones; approximately 94% of them were singletons. The top ten clones comprise approximately 0.22% of the sample.

The chain couples TRBV19 to TRBJ2-5; no D gene call is confident. The receptor was derived from a human donor in good health. The sample comprised T cells isolated from PBMCs. The CDR3 protein sequence reads: CASSTRNKHQYF. The sequenced DNA: TGTGCCAGTAGTACCCGTAACAAACACCAGTACTTC.